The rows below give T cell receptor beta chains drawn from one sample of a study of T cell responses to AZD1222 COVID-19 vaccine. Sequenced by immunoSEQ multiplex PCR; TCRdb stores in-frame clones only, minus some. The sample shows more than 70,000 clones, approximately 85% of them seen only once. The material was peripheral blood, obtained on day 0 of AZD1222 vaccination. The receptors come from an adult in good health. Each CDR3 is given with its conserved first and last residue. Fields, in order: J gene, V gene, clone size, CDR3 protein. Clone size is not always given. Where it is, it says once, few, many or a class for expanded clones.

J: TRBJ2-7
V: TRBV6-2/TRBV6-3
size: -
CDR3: CASSYVWGLAGGEQYF

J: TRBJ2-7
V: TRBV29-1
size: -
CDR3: CSVEDSKQYF

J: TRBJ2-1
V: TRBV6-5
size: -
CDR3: CASSYVRGNEQFF

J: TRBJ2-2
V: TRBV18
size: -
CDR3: CASSPRLGAHIGELFF

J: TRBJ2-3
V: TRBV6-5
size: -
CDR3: CASSPRVIGTDTQYF

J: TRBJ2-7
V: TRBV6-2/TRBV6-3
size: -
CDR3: CASSYSGRGNSYEQYF

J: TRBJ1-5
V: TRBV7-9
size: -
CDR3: CASSHGRGGDNQPQHF

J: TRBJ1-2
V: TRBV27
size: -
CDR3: CASRRSEGGHGYTF

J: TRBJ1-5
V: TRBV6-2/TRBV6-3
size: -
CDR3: CASSYSSVGNQPQHF

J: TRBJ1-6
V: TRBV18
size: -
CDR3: CASSGSSDNSPLHF

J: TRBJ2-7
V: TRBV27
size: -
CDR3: CASRRRGSYEQYF

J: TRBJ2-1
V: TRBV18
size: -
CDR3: CASSPPASGGASSYNEQFF

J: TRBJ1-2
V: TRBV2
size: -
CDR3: CASSATGVSYRYTF

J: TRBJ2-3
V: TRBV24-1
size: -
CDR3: CATRNRITDTQYF

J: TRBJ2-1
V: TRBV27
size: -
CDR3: CASSFGNYNEQFF

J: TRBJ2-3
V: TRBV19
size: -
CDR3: CASSDPGGQGADTQYF

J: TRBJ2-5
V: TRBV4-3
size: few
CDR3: CASSQDVSSGQETQYF

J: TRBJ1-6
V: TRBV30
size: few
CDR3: CAWTVGTGDSPLHF

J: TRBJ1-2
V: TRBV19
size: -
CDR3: CASSTLRTGNYGYTF

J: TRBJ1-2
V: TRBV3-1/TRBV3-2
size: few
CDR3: CASSQPPENYGYTF

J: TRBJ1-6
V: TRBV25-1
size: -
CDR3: CASPRRPNSPLHF

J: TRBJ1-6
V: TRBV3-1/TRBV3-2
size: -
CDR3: CASSQPGQGPEAYNSPLHF

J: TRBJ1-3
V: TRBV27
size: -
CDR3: CASRDTGNTIYF

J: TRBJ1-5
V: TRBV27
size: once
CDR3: CASSPGQGWQPQHF

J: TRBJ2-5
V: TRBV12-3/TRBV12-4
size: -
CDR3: CASSDRGKTQYF

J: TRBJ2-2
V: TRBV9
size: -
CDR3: CASSVGGTLNTGELFF

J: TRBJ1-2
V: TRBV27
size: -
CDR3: CASSPYDAGGYGYTF

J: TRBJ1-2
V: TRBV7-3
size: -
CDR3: CASSTYLVGNYGYTF

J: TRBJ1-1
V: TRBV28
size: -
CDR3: CASSLGGTGNTEAFF

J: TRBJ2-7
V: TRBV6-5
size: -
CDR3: CASSYSKGSSYEQYF

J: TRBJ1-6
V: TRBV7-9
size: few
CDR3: CAIGRSTNSPLHF

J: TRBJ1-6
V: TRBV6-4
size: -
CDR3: CASRQRNNPDSPLHF

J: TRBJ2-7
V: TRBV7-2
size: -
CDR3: CASSSFTTGGVHEQYF

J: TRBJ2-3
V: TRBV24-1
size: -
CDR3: CATGGVVGDTDTQYF

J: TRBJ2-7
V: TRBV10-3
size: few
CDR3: CAITGRQGLNEQYF

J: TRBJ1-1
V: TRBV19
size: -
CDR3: CASKGANLNTEAFF

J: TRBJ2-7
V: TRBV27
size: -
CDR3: CASSLGQSSYEQYF

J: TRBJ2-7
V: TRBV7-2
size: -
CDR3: CASSAGPLQAGQYF

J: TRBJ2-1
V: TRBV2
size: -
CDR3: CASTPRDRVSNEQFF

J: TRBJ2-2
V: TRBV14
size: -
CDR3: CANNLDRPYTGELFF

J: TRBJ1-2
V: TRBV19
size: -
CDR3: CASSRWGASDYGYTF

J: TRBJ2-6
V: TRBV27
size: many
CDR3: CASTWGLNPSGANVLTF

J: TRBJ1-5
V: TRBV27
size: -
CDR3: CASSPYGGAREPQHF

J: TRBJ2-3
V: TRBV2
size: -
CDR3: CASGDTQYF

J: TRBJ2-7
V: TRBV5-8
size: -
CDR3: CASNLRLGTADEQYF

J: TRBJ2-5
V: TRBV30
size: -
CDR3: CAWSVQGGETQYF

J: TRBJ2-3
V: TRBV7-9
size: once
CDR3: CASSYSDTRADTQYF

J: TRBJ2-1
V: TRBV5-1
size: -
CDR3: CASSLTGDEQFF

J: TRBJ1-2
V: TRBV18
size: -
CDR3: CASSPPGSPLGYGYTF

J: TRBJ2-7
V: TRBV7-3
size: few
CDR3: CASSSQGRVGEQYF

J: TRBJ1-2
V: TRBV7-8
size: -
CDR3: CASSLRGLGAREKNYGYTF